This entry concerns a single T cell receptor beta chain. Its antigen target is currently unknown. A read error may produce the germline difference seen at one junction end. This sample stems from a study of blood T cells in healthy people across ages (dated by TCRdb to the mid-2010s). With regard to the full study: In model experiments, template switching captured about one uniquely barcoded TCR beta cDNA molecule for every two T cells. To avoid experimental bias, donors of different ages were distributed randomly across sequencing lanes. Using the same blood draw, the study looked at two additional independent replicas of 1 million unique cDNA reads for two donors, one aged 18 to 30 and the other aged 80 or older. The donors were divided into four age groups: young (average around 17 years), middle-aged (about 40), aged (approximately 59) and long-lived (roughly 82). To track age-related changes in TCR beta repertoire diversity, the study relied on deep sequencing normalized with unique cDNA molecular identifiers. Overall study results and their limits: Donor CMV infection status was unknown, potentially confounding age-related changes in expanded clonotypes. Compared with the aged group, the long-lived group had more naive CD4+ T cells, fewer expanded clones and increased TCR diversity, a pattern suggesting age selection. The percentage of naive T cells measured by flow cytometry correlated strongly with observed TCR beta diversity. Estimates of total diversity from one million sequenced T cells were regarded as lower bounds and underestimates. Observed TCR beta diversity per million T cells fell roughly linearly with age, and a significant reduction was already apparent by age roughly 40. Since profiling was done on bulk unsorted PBMCs, naive and antigen-experienced compartments could not be conclusively compared.

The donors were roughly 39 Caucasian individuals from Russia, aged 6 to 90 years, who were systemically healthy. Each donor gave ten milliliters of peripheral blood, collected into EDTA-treated Vacutainer tubes. Ficoll-Paque density-gradient centrifugation was used to isolate PBMCs, with at least 6 million obtained per sample. Trizol reagent was used to extract total RNA from PBMCs, with at least 5 micrograms per sample. The percentages of naive CD45RAhigh/CD27high T cells were determined by flow cytometry on a PBMC aliquot from every donor. The germline V gene yields SGDLS for CDR1 and YYNGEE for CDR2. From cysteine to phenylalanine, the CDR3 is 14 amino acids long. CDR3 DNA is the only sequence kept; it has 42 bases, read in frame from the first base. Libraries were prepared through 5' RACE. A second PCR of about 7 to 12 cycles was run with a J-beta primer mix and a sample-barcoded 5' primer. A template-switch 5' adaptor carrying 12 random nucleotides introduced a unique molecular identifier onto each TCR beta cDNA molecule. Each sample yielded at least 3 million CDR3-containing paired-end reads. First-strand cDNA synthesis was performed from all RNA using the Mint cDNA synthesis kit, with priming by a TRBC-specific oligonucleotide. Following uracil-DNA glycosylase treatment, a first 18-cycle PCR with universal primers M1SS and BC2_uni_R was performed on all cDNA. For the original study's pipeline: For normalization, 1 million high-quality reads were randomly selected from each sample, with every read carrying a distinct molecular identifier. Instead of being binned into consensus sequences, reads that shared molecular identifiers were thrown out. CDR3 identification, clonotype clustering and error correction used MiTCR with a Q25 quality threshold and the strictest error-elimination algorithm. A nonparametric unseen species model with Euler transformation was used to estimate lower-bound total TCR beta diversity. TCRdb handled the public reads itself, with Q25 trimming in fastp and clone calling in MiXCR, and kept productive beta chains. For every CDR3 protein sequence, its rows merge into one entry that carries the most common genes and DNA. The V and J calls were determined by TCRdb, not by the authors. The sample has fewer than 2 million distinct CDR3 sequences on record, around 42% of them singletons. 23% of the sample is held by the ten biggest clonotypes.

Sequences were obtained from blood. Recombination linked TRBV9 to TRBJ2-2, with TRBD2 matching 8 junction bases. This TCR was recovered from a human donor in good health. The sequenced DNA is TGTGCCAGCAGCGCCTATAGCGGGGCCGGGGAGTTGTTTTTT. Its coded protein is CASSAYSGAGELFF.